Listed below are T cell receptor beta chains from one sample, sequenced in a study of blood T cell repertoires in COVID-19. Only in-frame clones appear in the TCRdb table, and some are missing; sequencing was by immunoSEQ multiplex PCR. The sample lists 40,000 to 45,000 clones, approximately 91% occurring once. Sequenced: peripheral blood. The receptors were sampled from a man aged 50 or older with active COVID-19. Each CDR3 is given with its conserved first and last residue.

CDR3aa: CASSRRTSGLYNEQFF; j_gene: TRBJ2-1; v_gene: TRBV7-8
CDR3aa: CASSPAGTGAWNEQFF; j_gene: TRBJ2-1; v_gene: TRBV4-3
CDR3aa: CASSYPEQTSGRTYEQYF; j_gene: TRBJ2-7; v_gene: TRBV6-2/TRBV6-3
CDR3aa: CASSLSAAGGGTSYEQYF; j_gene: TRBJ2-7; v_gene: TRBV7-2
CDR3aa: CASTTTETNTEAFF; j_gene: TRBJ1-1; v_gene: TRBV4-2
CDR3aa: CASSYSSGQYSNQPQHF; j_gene: TRBJ1-5; v_gene: TRBV6-2/TRBV6-3
CDR3aa: CSTATVQETQYF; j_gene: TRBJ2-5; v_gene: TRBV29-1
CDR3aa: CASSLERGSSYNSPLHF; j_gene: TRBJ1-6; v_gene: TRBV9
CDR3aa: CASSLDERVWMNTEAFF; j_gene: TRBJ1-1; v_gene: TRBV11-3
CDR3aa: CASSPPQASYNEQFF; j_gene: TRBJ2-1; v_gene: TRBV18
CDR3aa: CASSDWGLAGNQPQHF; j_gene: TRBJ1-5; v_gene: TRBV2
CDR3aa: CASSRPSGTRELFF; j_gene: TRBJ2-2; v_gene: TRBV28
CDR3aa: CASSTPRGRINEQFF; j_gene: TRBJ2-1; v_gene: TRBV11-2
CDR3aa: CASSLYGWDEQYF; j_gene: TRBJ2-7; v_gene: TRBV12-3/TRBV12-4
CDR3aa: CSVGRDRGKTQYF; j_gene: TRBJ2-5; v_gene: TRBV29-1
CDR3aa: CASSTQFYNEQFF; j_gene: TRBJ2-1; v_gene: TRBV11-2
CDR3aa: CASSWPRRDEAFF; j_gene: TRBJ1-1; v_gene: TRBV6-2/TRBV6-3
CDR3aa: CASSDSGAQIRNEQFF; j_gene: TRBJ2-1; v_gene: TRBV6-4
CDR3aa: CASSMTGVGAGLFF; j_gene: TRBJ1-4; v_gene: TRBV5-1
CDR3aa: CASSWTSSSWSGAGGANVLTF; j_gene: TRBJ2-6; v_gene: TRBV6-6
CDR3aa: CASSQDETRGRGTEAFF; j_gene: TRBJ1-1; v_gene: TRBV4-2
CDR3aa: CASTNPQTSGDNEQFF; j_gene: TRBJ2-1; v_gene: TRBV28
CDR3aa: CASSIGQTLAKNIQYF; j_gene: TRBJ2-4; v_gene: TRBV11-2
CDR3aa: CSVVPPERLTNEQFF; j_gene: TRBJ2-1; v_gene: TRBV29-1
CDR3aa: CASSPRRGWGNEQFF; j_gene: TRBJ2-1; v_gene: TRBV7-3